This T cell receptor beta chain was found in a study of T cell repertoires in cytomegalovirus infection. At the level of the study: Through public TCR beta signatures, both CMV infection and matching HLA type were indicated.

The CDR3 is 14 residues long. V lost 0 bases to trimming and J lost 1 base, with 7 bases between them. Per the germline V gene, CDR1 is ENHRY and CDR2 is SYGVKD. As concerns this clonotype: Its antigen is currently unknown.

Study-wide findings and caveats: It was HLA-C-restricted CMV-specific TCR beta clonotypes that dominated the response ex vivo. Individuals carrying CMV plus the relevant HLA were identified by cumulative frequency of public TCR beta families.

MiXCR was run by TCRdb on the reads, yielding one entry per CDR3 protein. Of a few hundred thousand distinct CDR3 sequences in the sample, approximately 22% were seen once. The sequencing here drew on cultured PBMCs, taken from culture after CMV antigen stimulation. This chain connects TRBV10-3 to TRBJ2-7; unclear D gene. The TCR originated in a human donor in good health (CMV status not recorded). Some clones in this sample may be carry-over from other donors' samples. CDR3 bases: TGTGCCATCAGTGAGTCGGCCAGTTCCTACGAGCAGTACTTC. It encodes CAISESASSYEQYF.